The clone carrying this T cell receptor beta chain was seen a few times. The sample originates from a study of T-cell memory formation after mild COVID-19. From the 5' RACE reads, TCRdb called clonotypes with MiXCR, one entry per CDR3 protein. The sample records 430,000 or so distinct CDR3 sequences, 20% to 30% being singletons. The CDR3 runs to 14 residues. CDR1 SQVTM and CDR2 ANQGSEA come from the germline V gene. V was cut by 0 bases and J by 2 bases, with 5 bases left in between. Sequenced sample: PBMCs or a T cell subset sorted from them (not recorded which). This TCR was recovered from an adult woman who had mild COVID-19 (a few samples of this study predate the infection). Cell type and time point are not known. The chain joins TRBV29-1 to TRBJ2-6; D uncertain. CDR3: CSVEEVAGANVLTF. CDR3 nucleotides: TGCAGCGTTGAAGAAGTAGCTGGGGCCAACGTCCTGACTTTC.